This TCR beta chain was profiled in a study of shared clonotypes between healthy human individuals. Profiling relied on immunoSEQ multiplex PCR, and the TCRdb table lists in-frame clones only, not all of them. This sample has some 660,000 clones, with 73% found just once. In this sample, this clone turned up once. Caucasian adults living in Nashville, Tennessee, provided all samples. Sequencing used memory CD4+ T cells sorted from blood. Stated subset: CD45RA-negative fraction. The sequence was obtained from a woman in her twenties or thirties in good health.

The DNA of the CDR3 is TGTGCCAGTAGTACGGCACCCTGGGTGAACACTGAAGCTTTCTTT. This gives the protein CASSTAPWVNTEAFF. The chain couples TRBV19 to TRBJ1-1; the D is unclear. Germline CDR1 and CDR2: LNHDA and SQIVND (reference sequence). V was clipped by 4 bases and J by 0 bases, with 12 bases between them. CDR3 size: 15 residues.